Shown below are 30 T cell receptor beta chains from a single sample sequenced in a study of cytomegalovirus exposure and HLA in healthy donors. PCR primers comprised 60 Vbeta and 13 Jbeta primers. The method was immunoSEQ multiplex PCR; TCRdb's version includes in-frame clones alone and lacks a portion of them. This sample has over 200,000 clones, with 82% found just once. The specimen was PBMCs. The receptors shown here come from a man between 40 and 49 years old in good health and CMV-seropositive.

The chain joins TRBV30 to TRBJ2-3; D not certain. Trimming took off 0 bases at V and 13 bases at J, with 14 bases between the two ends. The CDR3 totals 12 residues. Per germline, CDR1 GTSNPN and CDR2 SVGIG (reference sequence). The CDR3 here is CAWSVRGYSKYF. CDR3 bases: TGTGCCTGGAGTGTACGCGGCTACTCAAAGTATTTT.

This clone appeared once. The chain employs TRBV7-9 and TRBJ2-1; possible D gene TRBD2, 7 bases. V was cut by 4 bases and J by 0 bases, with 22 bases left in between. This CDR3 contains 19 residues. The V gene's germline CDR1 is SEHNR and CDR2 FQNEAQ (reference sequence). The CDR3 nucleotides are TGTGCCAGCAGCTCAGGAACTAGCGTTGGGGGCAGCTCCTACAATGAGCAGTTCTTC. Translating gives CASSSGTSVGGSSYNEQFF.

The chain is built from TRBV20-1 and TRBJ1-1, with D hard to call. CDR1 is DFQATT, CDR2 SNEGSKA, per germline (reference sequence). CDR3 length: 11 amino acids. Trimming stripped 3 bases from V and 11 bases from J, with 13 bases between. In DNA, the CDR3 is TGCAGTGCTAGTCGGGGATTGGAGGCTTTCTTT. Protein sequence: CSASRGLEAFF.

The V and J genes are TRBV5-1 and TRBJ2-1; 9 nucleotides line up with TRBD2. The CDR3 sequence is 15 residues long. V dropped 8 bases and J dropped 0; count of bases not matched to a gene: 6. Germline V gene lookup returns CDR1 SGHRS and CDR2 YFSETQ. CDR3 in amino acids: CARMTSGSSYNEQFF. CDR3 nucleotide sequence: TGCGCCAGGATGACTAGCGGTAGCTCCTACAATGAGCAGTTCTTC.

The V gene is TRBV4-2, the J gene TRBJ2-1; 9 positions agree with TRBD2. The CDR3 length is 16 residues. The germline V gene has CDR1 LGHNA and CDR2 YNFKEQ. V lost 0 bases to trimming and J lost 3 bases; unmatched junction nucleotides: 3. DNA of the CDR3: TGTGCCAGCAGCCAAGAGGAGACTAGCGGCTACAATGAGCAGTTCTTC. Translating it yields CASSQEETSGYNEQFF.

The rearrangement uses TRBV5-1 and TRBJ1-4; D is ambiguous. The length of the CDR3 is 17 residues. Per the germline V gene, CDR1 is SGHRS and CDR2 is YFSETQ. The V end was cut by 0 bases, the J end by 5 bases, with 17 bases between. The CDR3 here is CASSLVGLGGINEKLFF. In nucleotides, the CDR3 is TGCGCCAGCAGCTTGGTCGGTTTGGGCGGGATAAATGAAAAACTGTTTTTT.

V is TRBV5-1 and J is TRBJ2-3, with a possible D match to TRBD1 (6 bases). Germline values: CDR1 SGHRS, CDR2 YFSETQ. The CDR3 sequence is 16 residues long. Trimming cost V 0 bases and J 2 bases, with 13 bases left between them. In DNA form, the CDR3 reads TGCGCCAGCAGCTTGGCCGGGACACCGACCACAGATACGCAGTATTTT. Residues: CASSLAGTPTTDTQYF.

The gene calls are TRBV27 and TRBJ2-7; weak D call: TRBD1 (8 bases). V was pared by 5 bases and J by 6 bases, with 17 bases between. In germline, CDR1 is MNHEY, CDR2 SMNVEV (reference sequence). CDR3 length equals 14 residues. CDR3 sequence: CASSPYRGGSEQYF. DNA of the CDR3: TGTGCCAGCAGTCCGTACAGGGGGGGTAGCGAGCAGTACTTC.

The rearrangement uses TRBV27 and TRBJ1-4, with a possible D match to TRBD1 (5 bases). Looked up from germline, CDR1 is MNHEY and CDR2 is SMNVEV (reference sequence). V lost 6 bases, J lost 0 bases, and 8 bases lay in between. The CDR3 sequence is 14 residues long. The CDR3 bases are TGTGCCAGCAGGGAGACAGCAACTAATGAAAAACTGTTTTTT. Residues: CASRETATNEKLFF.

J is TRBJ2-1 and V is TRBV19; 11 nucleotides align to TRBD1. CDR1 is LNHDA, CDR2 SQIVND, per germline (reference sequence). V trimming: 9 bases; J trimming: 7 bases; junction bases outside the gene matches: 8. The CDR3 covers 14 residues. The CDR3 nucleotides read TGTGCCAGCTCGGGGACAGGGGGATGGAATGAGCAGTTCTTC. Protein: CASSGTGGWNEQFF.

The chain joins TRBV5-1 to TRBJ2-3, with 10 positions matching TRBD2. This CDR3 spans 18 amino acids. The ends lost 0 bases at V and 5 bases at J; junction bases unmatched: 12. Looked up from germline, CDR1 is SGHRS and CDR2 is YFSETQ. The chain's CDR3 is CASSLEPRGVAGGDTQYF. In DNA form, the CDR3 reads TGCGCCAGCAGCTTGGAGCCCCGGGGGGTAGCGGGAGGAGATACGCAGTATTTT.

This clone has just one count. CDR3 sequence (DNA): TGTGCCAGCAGCTCGGGACTAGCGACCTACAATGAGCAGTTCTTC. As protein: CASSSGLATYNEQFF. The J gene is TRBJ2-1, the V gene TRBV11-3; the match to TRBD2 covers 10 bases. J lost 2 bases, V lost 4 bases, and 2 bases had no gene match. Germline V CDR1 and CDR2: SGHNT, YENEEA. The CDR3 runs to 15 residues.

CDR3 region: CASSIQGAGNTEAFF. In DNA, the CDR3 is TGTGCCAGCAGTATTCAGGGGGCTGGGAACACTGAAGCTTTCTTT. The rearrangement joins TRBV6-1 to TRBJ1-1; 8 nucleotides agree with TRBD1. Trimming removed 5 bases from V and 1 base from J; junction bases left unmatched: 6. This CDR3 comprises 15 residues. CDR1 is MNHNS, CDR2 SASEGT, per germline.

The J gene is TRBJ1-5, the V gene TRBV30, with a weak D call TRBD1 (5 bases). The CDR3 is 18 residues long. CDR1 and CDR2 from the germline V gene are GTSNPN and SVGIG (reference sequence). The V and J ends lost 0 bases and 0 bases respectively, with 18 bases between them. The chain's CDR3 is CAWSVGAAAGASNQPQHF. CDR3 coding DNA: TGTGCCTGGAGTGTAGGGGCCGCAGCGGGAGCTAGCAATCAGCCCCAGCATTTT.

This clone was counted between two and nine times. The rearrangement uses TRBV11-2 and TRBJ2-5; D uncertain. Between the trimmed V and J ends, which lost 4 bases and 5 bases, there was a span of 11 bases. The CDR3 sequence is 13 residues long. Per germline, CDR1 SGHAT and CDR2 FQNNGV. The CDR3 sequence: CASSSRRTETQYF. Here the CDR3 DNA reads TGTGCCAGCAGCTCTAGGAGAACCGAGACCCAGTACTTC.

The chain employs TRBV7-8 and TRBJ2-7; 7 bases line up with TRBD1. The germline V gene has CDR1 SGHVS and CDR2 FQNEAQ. The CDR3 runs 12 residues. The J segment lost 5 bases and the V segment lost 3 bases, leaving 1 base of the junction unmatched. The CDR3 coding sequence is TGTGCCAGCAGCTTCGACAGGGACGAGCAGTACGTC. Translating gives CASSFDRDEQYV.

The chain joins TRBV27 to TRBJ1-5, with TRBD1 matching over 8 bases. The CDR3 totals 15 residues. Germline CDR1 and CDR2: MNHEY and SMNVEV (reference sequence). V gave up 5 bases and J gave up 4 bases; unmatched junction bases: 7. DNA of the CDR3: TGTGCCAGCAGTAGCGACAGGGGCAGGAATCAGCCCCAGCATTTT. Its protein is CASSSDRGRNQPQHF.

This clone was observed a single time. The rearrangement joins TRBV5-1 to TRBJ1-1, with 7 positions matching TRBD1. V trimming: 2 bases; J trimming: 1 base; junction bases outside the gene matches: 5. Germline CDR1 SGHRS, CDR2 YFSETQ. The CDR3 contains 15 residues. The CDR3 is CASSFQGVKNTEAFF. DNA for the CDR3: TGCGCCAGCAGCTTCCAGGGGGTTAAGAACACTGAAGCTTTCTTT.

This chain links TRBV7-8 with TRBJ2-5; D may be TRBD2 (6 bases). Germline CDR1 is SGHVS and CDR2 is FQNEAQ. V lost 4 bases and J lost 2, with 14 bases in between. The CDR3 loop spans 15 amino acids. The CDR3 nucleotides read TGTGCCAGCAGCTCCCCCCTAGCGACTCAAGAGACCCAGTACTTC. Translation: CASSSPLATQETQYF.

The chain employs TRBV4-2 and TRBJ1-1, with 10 bases matching TRBD1. The germline V gene encodes CDR1 LGHNA and CDR2 YNFKEQ. This CDR3 is 15 amino acids long. V gave up 1 base and J gave up 5 bases; unmatched junction bases: 4. Here the CDR3 DNA reads TGTGCCAGCAGCCAAGGACAGGGGGCCTGGACTGAAGCTTTCTTT. Its protein product is CASSQGQGAWTEAFF.

The V call is TRBV9, the J call TRBJ2-3; maybe TRBD1 (5 bases). V gave up 3 bases and J gave up 2 bases, with 13 bases separating them. Germline V gene sequence: CDR1 SGDLS, CDR2 YYNGEE. The CDR3 runs to 15 residues. In DNA, the CDR3 is TGTGCCAGCAGCGCAGAACCCAGGGCCACAGATACGCAGTATTTT. It yields the protein CASSAEPRATDTQYF.

The V and J genes are TRBV11-2 and TRBJ2-3; 11 nucleotides align to TRBD1. Germline V gene lookup returns CDR1 SGHAT and CDR2 FQNNGV. The CDR3 loop spans 14 amino acids. The V gene end was trimmed by 5 bases and the J gene end by 4 bases; junction bases not matched to a gene: 2. The CDR3 bases are TGTGCCAGCAGCCGGGACAGGGGGGCAGATACGCAGTATTTT. Its protein is CASSRDRGADTQYF.

The chain combines TRBV27 with TRBJ2-3; perhaps TRBD1 as D (5 bases). Germline V lookup: CDR1 MNHEY, CDR2 SMNVEV (reference sequence). The CDR3 covers 16 residues. Trimming shortened V by 3 bases and J by 0 bases, and 13 bases separated the two germline ends. CDR3 amino acids: CASSFGRAISTDTQYF. DNA of the CDR3: TGTGCCAGCAGTTTCGGCAGGGCGATTAGCACAGATACGCAGTATTTT.

The genes are TRBV5-1 and TRBJ1-2; D is perhaps TRBD1 (5 bases). Trimming pared 3 bases from V and 5 bases from J, leaving 20 bases between. This CDR3 has 16 amino acids. CDR1 SGHRS and CDR2 YFSETQ come from the germline V gene. Here the CDR3 DNA reads TGCGCCAGCAGCTCCTGGGGGTCCGGGAGGGAGTATGGCTACACCTTC. Translating it yields CASSSWGSGREYGYTF.

This chain joins TRBV2 and TRBJ2-6; D uncertain. Germline V gene sequence: CDR1 SNHLY, CDR2 FYNNEI. Trimming took off 6 bases at V and 0 bases at J, with 9 bases between the two ends. The CDR3 has 15 residues. In DNA form, the CDR3 reads TGTGCCAGCAGCAATCAAGCCTCTGGGGCCAACGTCCTGACTTTC. Its protein is CASSNQASGANVLTF.

The V and J genes are TRBV2 and TRBJ2-1, with 8 nucleotides matching TRBD1. CDR1 is SNHLY and CDR2 is FYNNEI in the germline V gene. V lost 5 bases and J lost 5; bases outside the gene matches: 11. CDR3 length: 16 residues. The CDR3 loop reads CASSPPPDRDNNEQFF. The DNA of the CDR3 is TGTGCCAGCAGTCCCCCCCCGGACAGGGATAACAATGAGCAGTTCTTC. Using reference TRBV2 and TRBJ2-1 for the parts outside the CDR3, the full variable domain is EPEVTQTPSHQVTQMGQEVILRCVPISNHLYFYWYRQILGQKVEFLVSFYNNEISEKSEIFDDQFSVERPDGSNFTLKIRSTKLEDSAMYFCASSPPPDRDNNEQFFGPGTRLTVL.

The J gene is TRBJ1-4, the V gene TRBV7-6; D is perhaps TRBD1 (5 bases). Germline V gene data show CDR1 as SGHVS and CDR2 as FNYEAQ. The V gene lost 1 base and the J gene lost 3 bases, with 6 bases spanning the gap. This CDR3 has 14 amino acids. CDR3 in amino acids: CASSLGGANEKLFF. In DNA, the CDR3 is TGTGCCAGCAGCTTAGGGGGGGCTAATGAAAAACTGTTTTTT.

This clone has a handful of counts. This chain uses TRBV10-3 with TRBJ1-1; D is unresolved. The CDR3 consists of 17 residues. From germline, CDR1 is ENHRY and CDR2 SYGVKD. Trimming shortened V by 4 bases and J by 6 bases, and 24 bases separated the two germline ends. The CDR3 coding sequence is TGTGCCATCAGTGGGCATCGTAACCGGGAATTCGGACCTGAAGCTTTCTTT. Its protein is CAISGHRNREFGPEAFF.

This chain uses TRBV5-1 with TRBJ2-7, with 8 bases aligning to TRBD2. The CDR3 extends over 14 amino acids. The V gene's germline CDR1 is SGHRS and CDR2 YFSETQ. J gave up 5 bases and V 2 bases, and 6 bases lay outside the gene matches. In DNA, the CDR3 is TGCGCCAGCAGCTTAGATAGCGGGAACAACGAGCAGTACTTC. As protein: CASSLDSGNNEQYF.

This clone has just a few counts. The rearrangement joins TRBV5-1 to TRBJ1-1; the D is unclear. The germline V and J ends were trimmed by 9 bases and 3 bases, with 15 bases remaining between them. This CDR3 is 13 amino acids long. CDR1 and CDR2 from the germline V gene are SGHRS and YFSETQ. Written as DNA, the CDR3 is TGCGCCACCTCTAAACTAGGAGACACTGAAGCTTTCTTT. Its protein is CATSKLGDTEAFF.